The sequence of this T cell receptor (beta chain) was determined in a study of cytomegalovirus exposure and HLA in healthy donors. The CDR3 totals 15 residues. Germline CDR1 reads LGHNA; CDR2 reads YSLEER. V was clipped by 3 bases and J by 6 bases; unmatched bases: 6. Study observations and caveats: Rarity characterized most TCR sequences, yet some public TCRs appeared in many donors. Reportedly, a later analysis found an Asian-associated ancestry cluster had fewer N-insertions than the roughly 700-donor mean. The authors enumerated around 150 TCR beta chains as linked to cytomegalovirus.

Primers: 60 Vbeta forward and 13 Jbeta reverse. Libraries were prepared by immunoSEQ multiplex PCR; TCRdb keeps only in-frame clonotypes and omits some of them. The sample lists 57,000 or so clones; 75% to 85% were seen once. As concerns this clone: Its antigen remains unknown.

Material for sequencing was PBMCs. The chain uses TRBV4-3 and TRBJ2-1, with 9 bases that match TRBD2. This sequence was found in a man aged 50-60 years in good health and CMV-seropositive. In DNA, the CDR3 is TGCGCCAGCAGCCACCGTAGCGGGAGTGGCAATGAGCAGTTCTTC. Translating it yields CASSHRSGSGNEQFF.